This T cell receptor (beta chain) is from a study of shared clonotypes between healthy human individuals. Overall study context: Each donor had three CD4 naive, three CD4 memory, two CD8 naive and one CD8 memory plate. Findings of the study overall: Large sequencing depth failed to make sorted-subset sequencing complete, rarefaction showed.

Using immunoSEQ multiplex PCR, the repertoire was profiled, and TCRdb retains in-frame clones only, with some absent. This sample yields about 2.1 million clones, of which 93% are seen a single time; 1.5% to 2% belongs to the top ten. Germline loops: CDR1 MDHEN, CDR2 SYDVKM. V lost 6 bases and J 6 bases, leaving 18 bases between the germline ends. The CDR3 runs 14 residues. This clone appeared once. The target antigen is unknown. Terminally differentiated effector memory CD45RA+ cells were excluded from the naive CD8 cells, which were CD45RO-negative and positively selected for CCR7. Source material: naive CD8+ T cells from PBMCs. The clonotype comes from a man aged 18 to 30 in good health. Some clones in this sample may be carry-over from other donors' samples. The chain employs TRBV28 and TRBJ2-7, with D possibly matching TRBD2 (6 bases). CDR3 sequence: CASRFGLPRSEQYF. The CDR3 nucleotides are TGTGCCAGCAGGTTCGGACTACCTCGGTCCGAGCAGTACTTC.